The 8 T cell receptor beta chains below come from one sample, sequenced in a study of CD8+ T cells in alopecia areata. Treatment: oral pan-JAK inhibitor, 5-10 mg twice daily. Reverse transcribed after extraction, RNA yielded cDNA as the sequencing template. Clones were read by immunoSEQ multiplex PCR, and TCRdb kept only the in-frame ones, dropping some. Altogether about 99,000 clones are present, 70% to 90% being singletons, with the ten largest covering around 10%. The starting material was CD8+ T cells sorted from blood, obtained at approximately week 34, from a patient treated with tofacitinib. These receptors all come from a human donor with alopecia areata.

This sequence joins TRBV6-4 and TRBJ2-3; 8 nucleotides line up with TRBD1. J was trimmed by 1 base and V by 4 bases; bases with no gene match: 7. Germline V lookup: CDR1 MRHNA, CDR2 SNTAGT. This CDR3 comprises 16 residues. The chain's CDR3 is CASSATPGQGTDTQYF. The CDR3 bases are TGTGCCAGCAGTGCAACTCCGGGACAGGGCACAGATACGCAGTATTTT.

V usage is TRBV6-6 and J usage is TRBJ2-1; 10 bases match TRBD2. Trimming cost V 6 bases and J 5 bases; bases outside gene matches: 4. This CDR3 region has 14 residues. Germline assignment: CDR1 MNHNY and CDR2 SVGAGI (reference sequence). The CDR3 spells CASRPSGGNNEQFF. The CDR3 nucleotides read TGTGCCAGCAGGCCTAGCGGGGGAAACAATGAGCAGTTCTTC.

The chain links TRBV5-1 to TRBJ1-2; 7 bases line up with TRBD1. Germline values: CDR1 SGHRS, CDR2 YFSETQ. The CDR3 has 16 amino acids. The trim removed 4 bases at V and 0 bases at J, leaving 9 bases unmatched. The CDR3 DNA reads TGCGCCAGCAGCGAGAAAACAGGGGACACTAACTATGGCTACACCTTC. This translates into CASSEKTGDTNYGYTF.

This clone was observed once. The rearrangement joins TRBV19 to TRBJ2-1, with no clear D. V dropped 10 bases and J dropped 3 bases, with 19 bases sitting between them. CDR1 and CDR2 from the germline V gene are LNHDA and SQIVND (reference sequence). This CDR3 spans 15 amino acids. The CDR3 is CATSFGGDGYNEQFF. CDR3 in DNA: TGTGCCACCTCCTTCGGCGGAGATGGCTACAATGAGCAGTTCTTC.

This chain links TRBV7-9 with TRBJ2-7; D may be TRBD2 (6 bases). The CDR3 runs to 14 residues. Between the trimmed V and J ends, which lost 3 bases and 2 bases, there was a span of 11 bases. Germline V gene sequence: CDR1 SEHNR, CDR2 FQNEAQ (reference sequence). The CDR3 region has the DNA TGTGCCAGCAGCTTTACGGAGGGTGCCTACGAGCAGTACTTC. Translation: CASSFTEGAYEQYF.

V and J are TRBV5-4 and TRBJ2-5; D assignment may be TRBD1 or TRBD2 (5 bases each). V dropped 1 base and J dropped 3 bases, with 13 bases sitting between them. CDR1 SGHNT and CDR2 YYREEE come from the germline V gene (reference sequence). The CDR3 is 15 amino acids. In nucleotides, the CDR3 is TGTGCCAGCAGCTTGCCCTTGGGGGATAAAGAGACCCAGTACTTC. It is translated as CASSLPLGDKETQYF.

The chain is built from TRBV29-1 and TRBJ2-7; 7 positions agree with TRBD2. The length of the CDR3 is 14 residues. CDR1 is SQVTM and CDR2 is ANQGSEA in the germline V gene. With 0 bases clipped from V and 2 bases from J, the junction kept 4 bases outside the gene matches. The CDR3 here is CSVEERGDTYEQYF. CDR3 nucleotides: TGCAGCGTTGAAGAACGGGGGGATACCTACGAGCAGTACTTC.

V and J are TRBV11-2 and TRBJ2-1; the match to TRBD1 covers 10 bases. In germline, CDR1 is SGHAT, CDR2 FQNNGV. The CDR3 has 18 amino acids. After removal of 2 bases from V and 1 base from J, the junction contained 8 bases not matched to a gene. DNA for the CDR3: TGTGCCAGCAGCTTATACGGGACAGGGGAGGGTTCCTACAATGAGCAGTTCTTC. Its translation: CASSLYGTGEGSYNEQFF.